Below are 32 T cell receptor beta chains sequenced from a single sample in a study of human T cells and chemical hapten exposure. Time point defined: pre-sensitization, week 0. Treatment here: therapeutic diphenylcyclopropenone sensitization with weekly scalp DPC. From the RACE reads, TCRdb called clonotypes with MiXCR, one entry per CDR3 protein. The data contain 300,000 to 450,000 distinct CDR3 sequences, around 5.5% of them singletons. The material was whole blood, obtained in connection with sensitization to the hapten diphenylcyclopropenone (DPC). These receptors were collected from a woman between 18 and 29 years old with alopecia areata. Some clones in this sample may be carry-over from other donors' samples.

In this sample, this clonotype turned up a few times. This chain links TRBV5-5 with TRBJ2-3; TRBD1 matches at 7 bases. The CDR3 extends over 15 amino acids. Germline V gene data show CDR1 as SGHKS and CDR2 as YYEKEE (reference sequence). The ends lost 5 bases at V and 2 bases at J; junction bases unmatched: 8. CDR3 nucleotides: TGTGCCAGCAGTTGGACAGGACGATCCACAGATACGCAGTATTTT. Translating gives CASSWTGRSTDTQYF.

In its sample, this clonotype was seen many times. In nucleotides, the CDR3 is TGTGCCAGCTCAACTACGGGCTCGGGGGCCAACGTCCTGACTTTC. This encodes CASSTTGSGANVLTF. The V call is TRBV18, the J call TRBJ2-6; D is ambiguous. V was cut by 5 bases and J by 4 bases, with 12 bases left in between. In germline, CDR1 is KGHSH, CDR2 LQKENI. There are 15 residues in the CDR3.

The chain uses TRBV7-9 and TRBJ1-1; D is perhaps TRBD1 (6 bases). CDR1 and CDR2 (germline): SEHNR, FQNEAQ (reference sequence). CDR3 length equals 12 residues. Trimming shortened V by 5 bases and J by 7 bases, and 11 bases separated the two germline ends. CDR3 amino acids: CASSRGDIEAFF. The CDR3 coding sequence is TGTGCCAGCAGCCGGGGGGACATTGAAGCTTTCTTT.

This clonotype was observed many times. The CDR3 sequence: CSAESYSLAETQYF. In DNA, the CDR3 is TGCAGTGCCGAATCATACAGCCTAGCAGAGACCCAGTACTTC. The chain combines TRBV20-1 with TRBJ2-5, with a weak D call TRBD2 (5 bases). V lost 6 bases, J lost 4 bases, and 18 bases lay in between. The CDR3 is made up of 14 amino acids. Germline values: CDR1 DFQATT, CDR2 SNEGSKA (reference sequence).

In this sample, this clonotype turned up many times. CDR3 sequence reads: CASSVSGRADTEAFF. In DNA form, the CDR3 reads TGTGCCAGCAGCGTGAGTGGTAGGGCGGACACTGAAGCTTTCTTT. The chain carries TRBV5-6 and TRBJ1-1; D uncertain. Trimming removed 4 bases at V and 3 bases at J, with 16 bases between. Germline values: CDR1 SGHDT, CDR2 YYEEEE. The CDR3 has 15 amino acids.

This clonotype occurred many times. V is TRBV28 and J is TRBJ1-2; no clear D. Looked up from germline, CDR1 is MDHEN and CDR2 is SYDVKM. V lost 5 bases to trimming and J lost 0 bases, with 13 bases between them. The CDR3 has 15 residues. CDR3 sequence reads: CASSPTYASNYGYTF. As DNA, the CDR3 is TGTGCCAGCAGTCCGACGTACGCTTCTAACTATGGCTACACCTTC.

This clonotype was counted many times. V usage is TRBV3-1 and J usage is TRBJ1-2; 8 bases are a match to TRBD1. CDR1 and CDR2 (germline): LGHDT, YNNKEL (reference sequence). This CDR3 is 14 amino acids long. The V gene end was trimmed by 1 base and the J gene end by 2 bases; junction bases not matched to a gene: 0. CDR3 DNA sequence: TGTGCCAGCAGCCAAGGGACAGGGAACTATGGCTACACCTTC. It yields the protein CASSQGTGNYGYTF. Supplemented by reference TRBV3-1 and TRBJ1-2, the full variable domain reads DTAVSQTPKYLVTQMGNDKSIKCEQNLGHDTMYWYKQDSKKFLKIMFSYNNKELIINETVPNRFSPKSPDKAHLNLHINSLELGDSAVYFCASSQGTGNYGYTFGSGTRLTVV.

This clonotype came up many times. The V call is TRBV6-1, the J call TRBJ2-2; maybe TRBD1 (5 bases). In germline, CDR1 is MNHNS, CDR2 SASEGT. V was trimmed by 8 bases and J by 0 bases, leaving 10 bases between them. This CDR3 contains 14 residues. CDR3 loop: CASWGITNTGELFF. The CDR3, as DNA: TGTGCCAGCTGGGGCATCACGAACACCGGGGAGCTGTTTTTT.

This clonotype was found a few times. The chain combines TRBV6-5 with TRBJ2-3, with 8 bases matching TRBD1. After removal of 0 bases from V and 4 bases from J, the junction contained 3 bases not matched to a gene. The germline CDR1 and CDR2 sequences are MNHEY and SVGAGI. CDR3 length equals 15 residues. The CDR3 bases are TGTGCCAGCAGTTACTCGTTGACAGGGGCAGATACGCAGTATTTT. Encoded protein: CASSYSLTGADTQYF.

This clonotype was counted at least ten times. CDR3 sequence (DNA): TGTGCCAGCAGTTCAGCGACAGGTTTCTCTTACGAGCAGTACTTC. It codes for CASSSATGFSYEQYF. The chain carries TRBV6-6 and TRBJ2-7, with D possibly being TRBD1 (6 bases). CDR1 and CDR2 from the germline V gene are MNHNY and SVGAGI (reference sequence). The germline V and J ends were trimmed by 4 bases and 4 bases, with 17 bases remaining between them. CDR3 size: 15 residues.

The chain carries TRBV20-1 and TRBJ1-1; D is unresolved. Germline CDR1 is DFQATT and CDR2 is SNEGSKA (reference sequence). V was clipped by 1 base and J by 7 bases, with 10 bases between them. The CDR3 extends over 12 amino acids. The CDR3 here is CSARVGALEAFF. The CDR3 DNA sequence: TGCAGTGCTAGAGTAGGAGCCCTTGAAGCTTTCTTT.

This clonotype turned up a few times. V gene TRBV2 combines with J gene TRBJ1-5; D is undetermined. Germline V gene sequence: CDR1 SNHLY, CDR2 FYNNEI. This CDR3 has 13 residues. V was pared by 2 bases and J by 2 bases, with 4 bases between. The CDR3 DNA reads TGTGCCAGCAGTGAAATCGGCAATCAGCCCCAGCATTTT. It is translated as CASSEIGNQPQHF. The complete variable domain, with remaining parts taken from reference TRBV2 and TRBJ1-5, reads EPEVTQTPSHQVTQMGQEVILRCVPISNHLYFYWYRQILGQKVEFLVSFYNNEISEKSEIFDDQFSVERPDGSNFTLKIRSTKLEDSAMYFCASSEIGNQPQHFGDGTRLSIL.

The chain recombines TRBV6-5 with TRBJ1-6; no firm D call. The V end lost 0 bases, the J end lost 8 bases, and 11 bases lay between the germline ends. CDR3 size: 15 residues. Germline V CDR1 and CDR2: MNHEY, SVGAGI. Here the CDR3 reads CASSYSPQLHSPLHF. The CDR3 DNA reads TGTGCCAGCAGTTACTCCCCTCAGCTACATTCACCCCTCCACTTT.

The chain carries TRBV5-1 and TRBJ2-2; D ambiguous. Germline loops: CDR1 SGHRS, CDR2 YFSETQ. V lost 2 bases to trimming and J lost 1 base, with 12 bases between them. There are 16 residues in the CDR3. Here the CDR3 reads CASSLLTGMNTGELFF. The CDR3 bases are TGCGCCAGCAGCTTACTGACTGGGATGAACACCGGGGAGCTGTTTTTT.

This clonotype was counted at least ten times. This chain uses TRBV7-9 with TRBJ1-5; D uncertain. CDR1 and CDR2 (germline): SEHNR, FQNEAQ (reference sequence). Trimming took off 1 base at V and 5 bases at J, with 6 bases between the two ends. The CDR3 runs 13 residues. CDR3 protein: CASSLEADQPQHF. In DNA form, the CDR3 reads TGTGCCAGCAGCTTAGAGGCGGATCAGCCCCAGCATTTT.

The chain recombines TRBV5-1 with TRBJ2-5; TRBD1 agrees at 7 bases. V shed 4 bases, J shed 3 bases, and the junction held 6 bases outside the gene matches. The CDR3 spans 14 residues. CDR1 and CDR2 from the germline V gene are SGHRS and YFSETQ. Here the CDR3 reads CASSLQGVEETQYF. CDR3 sequence (DNA): TGCGCCAGCAGCCTCCAGGGGGTTGAAGAGACCCAGTACTTC.

This clonotype has a handful of counts. The chain is built from TRBV20-1 and TRBJ2-3, with a weak D call TRBD2 (5 bases). CDR3 length: 15 amino acids. CDR1 DFQATT and CDR2 SNEGSKA come from the germline V gene (reference sequence). V was cut by 6 bases and J by 6 bases, with 22 bases left in between. CDR3 bases: TGCAGTGCCCCACCACTATCGGGGTTCCACGATACGCAGTATTTT. Translating gives CSAPPLSGFHDTQYF.

The V and J genes are TRBV14 and TRBJ2-6; no firm D call. This CDR3 spans 17 amino acids. V shed 2 bases and J shed 2 bases, with 13 bases lying between them. The V gene's germline CDR1 is SGHDN and CDR2 FVKESK. CDR3 protein: CASSQMSSWAGANVLTF. The CDR3 nucleotides are TGTGCCAGCAGCCAAATGTCATCATGGGCTGGGGCCAACGTCCTGACTTTC.

The chain has TRBV2 and TRBJ1-2; the D gene is possibly TRBD1 (5 bases). This CDR3 region has 14 residues. The germline V and J ends were trimmed by 1 base and 5 bases, with 11 bases remaining between them. Germline V lookup: CDR1 SNHLY, CDR2 FYNNEI. This CDR3 is CASSEGGTVYGYTF. Written as DNA, the CDR3 is TGTGCCAGCAGTGAAGGCGGGACGGTATATGGCTACACCTTC. Full variable domain (rest looked up from reference TRBV2 and TRBJ1-2): EPEVTQTPSHQVTQMGQEVILRCVPISNHLYFYWYRQILGQKVEFLVSFYNNEISEKSEIFDDQFSVERPDGSNFTLKIRSTKLEDSAMYFCASSEGGTVYGYTFGSGTRLTVV.

This clonotype was recorded at least ten times. The gene calls are TRBV6-5 and TRBJ1-1, with 7 nucleotides matching TRBD1. CDR1 MNHEY and CDR2 SVGAGI come from the germline V gene. Trimming cost V 2 bases and J 0 bases; bases outside gene matches: 6. This CDR3 is 16 amino acids long. CDR3 coding DNA: TGTGCCAGCAGTTACCGCGCCGGGACAGTGAACACTGAAGCTTTCTTT. The encoded protein is CASSYRAGTVNTEAFF.

This clonotype was seen many times. V and J are TRBV12-3 or TRBV12-4 and TRBJ1-2; 7 nucleotides line up with TRBD1. V dropped 6 bases and J dropped 2; count of bases not matched to a gene: 3. The CDR3 loop spans 13 amino acids. The CDR3 is CASSLGQNYGYTF. The CDR3 DNA is TGTGCCAGCAGCTTGGGACAGAACTATGGCTACACCTTC.

This clonotype was picked up many times. The chain recombines TRBV6-2 or TRBV6-3 with TRBJ2-3; perhaps TRBD2 as D (6 bases). Trimming stripped 5 bases from V and 3 bases from J, with 12 bases between. This CDR3 spans 14 amino acids. Germline loops: CDR1 MNHEY, CDR2 SVGEGT. CDR3 DNA sequence: TGTGCCAGCAGTAGAAGCGGGTCAACAGATACGCAGTATTTT. As protein: CASSRSGSTDTQYF.

This clonotype turned up a few times. J is TRBJ2-1 and V is TRBV6-6; 12 positions agree with TRBD2. Germline CDR1 and CDR2: MNHNY and SVGAGI (reference sequence). The length of the CDR3 is 18 residues. The V and J ends lost 5 bases and 4 bases, in that order; junction bases with no gene match: 12. The CDR3 bases are TGTGCCAGCAGTCCGCGGACTAGCGGGAACTCTGTTTACAATGAGCAGTTCTTC. Translation gives CASSPRTSGNSVYNEQFF.

In this sample, this clonotype turned up a few times. V gene TRBV6-2 or TRBV6-3 combines with J gene TRBJ2-1; D uncertain. The CDR3 runs 12 residues. V was trimmed by 6 bases and J by 0 bases, leaving 3 bases between them. The V gene's germline CDR1 is MNHEY and CDR2 SVGEGT. The CDR3 is CASRDSYNEQFF. DNA of the CDR3: TGTGCCAGCAGAGACTCCTACAATGAGCAGTTCTTC.

This clonotype was observed many times. The rearrangement joins TRBV6-2 or TRBV6-3 to TRBJ1-1; possible D gene TRBD1, 5 bases. The CDR3 spans 14 residues. CDR1 and CDR2 from the germline V gene are MNHEY and SVGEGT. Trimming took 10 bases from V and 2 from J, leaving 17 bases between them. CDR3 DNA sequence: TGTGCCACCTCCCGCCTGGGGGTTAACACTGAAGCTTTCTTT. The encoded protein is CATSRLGVNTEAFF.

The chain carries TRBV28 and TRBJ2-7; D is possibly TRBD1 (5 bases). Germline loops: CDR1 MDHEN, CDR2 SYDVKM. CDR3 size: 16 residues. V was cut by 5 bases and J by 0 bases, with 17 bases left in between. The CDR3, as DNA: TGTGCCAGCAGTCCCGCAGACAGTTCCCACTCCTACGAGCAGTACTTC. It specifies CASSPADSSHSYEQYF.

Many counts were recorded for this clonotype. This chain joins TRBV27 and TRBJ1-1, with D uncertain. CDR3 length: 17 residues. Per germline, CDR1 MNHEY and CDR2 SMNVEV (reference sequence). V lost 2 bases and J 1 base, leaving 17 bases between the germline ends. Written as DNA, the CDR3 is TGTGCCAGCAGTTTAGGCGGCGTCCCTTTGCCGAACACTGAAGCTTTCTTT. It translates to CASSLGGVPLPNTEAFF.

The V and J genes are TRBV12-3 or TRBV12-4 and TRBJ2-2; D remains unclear. This CDR3 contains 17 residues. V was pared by 3 bases and J by 0 bases, with 14 bases between. CDR3 sequence (DNA): TGTGCCAGCAGTTTGCCCGACACCTCCGCGAACACCGGGGAGCTGTTTTTT. Translation: CASSLPDTSANTGELFF.

There are many counts of this clonotype. The rearrangement uses TRBV7-9 and TRBJ1-2; TRBD1 agrees at 10 bases. The CDR3 runs 16 residues. CDR1 is SEHNR, CDR2 FQNEAQ, per germline (reference sequence). Trimming cost V 2 bases and J 6 bases; bases outside gene matches: 9. The CDR3 nucleotides are TGTGCCAGCAGCTTATATGGGACAGGGGAACTGGATGGCTACACCTTC. Residues: CASSLYGTGELDGYTF.

This clonotype was counted only a few times. CDR3 DNA sequence: TGCGCCAGCAGCTTGGCTCTAGCGGGGGGAAACAATGAGCAGTTCTTC. Translating gives CASSLALAGGNNEQFF. V usage is TRBV5-1 and J usage is TRBJ2-1; 11 bases are a match to TRBD2. The V gene's germline CDR1 is SGHRS and CDR2 YFSETQ. V trimming: 0 bases; J trimming: 5 bases; junction bases outside the gene matches: 4. The CDR3 is 16 residues long.

On this clonotype: A read error is possible here, since a much larger clone lies one base away. This chain uses TRBV6-1 with TRBJ2-3, with D possibly TRBD1 on 6 matching bases. This CDR3 has 14 residues. From germline, CDR1 is MNHNS and CDR2 SASEGT. The CDR3 region has the DNA TGTGCCAGCAGACGGGACATCGGCACAGATACGCAGTTTTTT. Its protein is CASRRDIGTDTQFF.

This clonotype was detected a few times. This chain connects TRBV5-1 to TRBJ1-1; maybe TRBD1 (6 bases). The V end lost 4 bases, the J end lost 0 bases, and 16 bases lay between the germline ends. CDR1 is SGHRS, CDR2 YFSETQ, per germline. The length of the CDR3 is 16 residues. The CDR3 is CASSLYGQGMNTEAFF. The CDR3 DNA sequence: TGCGCCAGCAGCCTATATGGGCAGGGGATGAACACTGAAGCTTTCTTT.